A selection of T cell receptor beta chains follows, all from one sample in a study of blood T cell repertoires in COVID-19. Here immunoSEQ multiplex PCR was the method, and the copy in TCRdb shows in-frame clones only, minus some. The table lists 100,000 to 110,000 clones, 70% to 80% of them singletons, with around a third in the top ten. Sequenced: peripheral blood. These receptors all come from a man aged 65 to 79 with active or convalescent COVID-19. The CDR3 runs from the conserved cysteine through the conserved F or W. Fields, in order: D gene, CDR3 length, J gene, V gene, CDR3 DNA, CDR3 protein. The D gene is left open where the match is weak.

D: NA
length: 14
J: TRBJ1-2
V: TRBV7-2
DNA: TGTGCCAGCAGCCCAACAACGGGATCCTATGGCTACACCTTC
CDR3: CASSPTTGSYGYTF

D: TRBD1
length: 15
J: TRBJ1-2
V: TRBV3-1/TRBV3-2
DNA: TGTGCCAGCAGCCCACACAGGGGAACCTTATATGGCTACACCTTC
CDR3: CASSPHRGTLYGYTF

D: NA
length: 17
J: TRBJ1-6
V: TRBV21-1
DNA: TGTGCCAGCAGCAAAGATGGGCCATCCAAAGGTAATTCACCCCTCCACTTT
CDR3: CASSKDGPSKGNSPLHF

D: TRBD1
length: 15
J: TRBJ2-5
V: TRBV12-5
DNA: TGTGCTAGTGGTAGTCCCGGGACAGTACAAGAGACCCAGTACTTC
CDR3: CASGSPGTVQETQYF

D: TRBD1
length: 12
J: TRBJ1-1
V: TRBV12-3/TRBV12-4
DNA: TGTGCCAGCAGCCGACAGGGGTTTGAAGCTTTCTTT
CDR3: CASSRQGFEAFF

D: NA
length: 13
J: TRBJ1-2
V: TRBV7-2
DNA: TGTGCCAGCAGCTTAGGTAGCCTCTATGGCTACACCTTC
CDR3: CASSLGSLYGYTF

D: NA
length: 13
J: TRBJ1-1
V: TRBV7-9
DNA: TGTGCCAGCAGCTTATTAGACAGCCCTGAAGCTTTCTTT
CDR3: CASSLLDSPEAFF

D: NA
length: 14
J: TRBJ1-6
V: TRBV9
DNA: TGTGCCAGCAGCGTAGCAACTGGTAATTCACCCCTCCACTTT
CDR3: CASSVATGNSPLHF

D: NA
length: 11
J: TRBJ1-2
V: TRBV3-1/TRBV3-2
DNA: TGTGCCAGCAGCCAAGATAAAGGCTACACCTTC
CDR3: CASSQDKGYTF

D: NA
length: 10
J: TRBJ2-5
V: TRBV20-1
DNA: TGCAGTGCTAGGGGGCCGACCCAGTACTTC
CDR3: CSARGPTQYF

D: TRBD1
length: 15
J: TRBJ2-2
V: TRBV6-1
DNA: TGTGCCAGCAGTTCTCGACAGGGTTCCACCGGGGAGCTGTTTTTT
CDR3: CASSSRQGSTGELFF